Here is one TCR beta chain with its context. The table lists this clone with a few counts. Which antigen it targets is not known. Per-base qualities were not stored, and no clone one base away is much larger. The sample originates from a study of T cell responses to AZD1222 COVID-19 vaccine (dated by TCRdb to the early 2020s). Study-level background: A total of 230 to 250 trial participants underwent TCR sequencing, of whom about 210 had received two doses of AZD1222 and around 26 had received two doses of the MenACWY control vaccine. Enrollment into the trials was organized by age into subgroups of 18-55, 56-69 and 70-plus years, and those subgroups contained around 150, 28 and 57 TCR-sequenced participants, respectively. What the work shows at the level of the full study, not this receptor alone: In the small 56-69-year group, the increase in depth fell short of significance, most likely because of low power. Reportedly, almost half of the unique spike-specific TCRs recognized epitopes lying outside the regions that are mutated in the B.1.351 and B.1.1.7 variants. Because no day 14 peak-response samples were available, the repertoires could be characterized only after the peak T cell response. Participants were mostly white British and included more females than males, and it was suggested by the authors that clonal diversity may have been underestimated. Vaccine-associated CD4 TCRs spanned the whole spike protein, with dominant responses in regions 160-218 and 743-854. Spike-specific TCR breadth and depth rose significantly after two AZD1222 doses compared with day 0 and with MenACWY recipients. Conclusions about previously exposed vaccinees are limited, since just six AZD1222 recipients were seropositive for SARS-CoV-2 at baseline.

Looking up the germline V gene yields CDR1 SGHNT and CDR2 YENEEA. From its cysteine to its phenylalanine, the CDR3 spans 13 amino acids. CDR3 DNA only is kept here, 39 bases in frame from base 1. For this chain, trimming is 1 base at the V end and 7 bases at the J end, and the number of junction bases without a gene match is 3. The CDR3 regions of human TCRbeta chains were analyzed by immunosequencing. Regarding the original processing steps: Repertoire TCRs were matched against a reference library of SARS-CoV-2-specific TCRs generated with the MIRA antigen-specificity platform. Breadth was defined as the fraction of unique TCRs that were SARS-CoV-2-associated, and depth was defined as the fraction of total T cells that were SARS-CoV-2-associated. Each spike-specific TCR was assigned to its reactive spike region and to a CD4 or CD8 class using the MIRA data. Log10-transformed breadth and depth values were compared by one-way ANOVA with Sidak's multiple comparisons tests. Held by TCRdb, this immuneACCESS table contains in-frame sequences only and omits some clones. Under half of the omission traces to an unresolved V gene where checked; the cause of the rest is unknown. The V and J calls and the clone size are those of that table, but D and trimming were determined from the DNA. Within this sample are roughly 150,000 clones, with approximately 90% of them counted one time only. The ten largest clones represent about 3.3% of the sample.

The intended sense of this specimen's time point label: baseline before first vaccination. This sample's treatment or condition label indicates: meningococcal conjugate vaccine given as trial control. Vaccinee samples came from UK trials COV001 and COV002, including a single-blind randomized controlled phase 2/3 trial of AZD1222 (ChAdOx1 nCoV-19) in healthy adults. For TCRbeta chain sequencing, PBMC samples were collected from trial participants at day 0 and at day 28 after the second dose. The receptor chain draws on TRBV11-3 and TRBJ1-1; 7 nucleotides in the junction match TRBD1. The sequence came from an adult in good health. Material: peripheral blood, obtained on day 0 of MenACWY control vaccination. The CDR3 has the sequence CASSLGQGNEAFF. The nucleotide sequence is TGTGCCAGCAGCTTAGGACAGGGCAATGAAGCTTTCTTT.